The sequence of this T cell receptor beta chain was determined in a study of blood T cell repertoires in COVID-19. Overall study context: Sites in the United States, Italy and Spain provided acute and convalescent COVID-19 samples. The cDNA or gDNA used as material had been derived from T cells, B-cell-depleted T cells, or PBMCs.

The recovered donors of Cohort 3 showed two negative PCRs, clearance, or symptom resolution. In the source study's methods: From reference gene primer amplification, estimates of nucleated cell counts were derived. Sequencing was performed with immunoSEQ multiplex PCR; in TCRdb, only in-frame clones are kept and a portion is missing. The V and J calls and clone size were taken over from that table, and D and trimming were inferred from the DNA. Of some 230,000 clones in the sample, about 80% are singletons; the top ten hold around 16%. This clone was picked up one time. Germline values: CDR1 MNHEY, CDR2 SVGAGI. Trimming cost V 1 base and J 10 bases, with 10 bases left between them. CDR3 length equals 13 residues.

The clonotype was recovered from a man aged 40-50 years who had recovered from COVID-19. The V gene is TRBV6-5, the J gene TRBJ2-2, with D perhaps matching TRBD2 (6 bases). The sequenced material came from PBMCs or T cells enriched from blood (not recorded which). The DNA for the CDR3 is TGTGCCAGCAGTTACTGGACTACTGCGGAGCTGTTTTTT. Protein: CASSYWTTAELFF.